This TCR beta chain is drawn from a study of response to subunit inactivated influenza vaccine. The CDR3 length is 14 residues. With 6 bases clipped from V and 2 bases from J, the junction kept 3 bases outside the gene matches. This clonotype was picked up many times. TCRdb reprocessed the RT-PCR reads via MiXCR and lists one record per CDR3 protein. The data contain 700,000 to 800,000 distinct CDR3 sequences, about 18% of them singletons. This material consisted of PBMCs from blood, taken 5 days after vaccination. The receptor's source is a man aged 50-60 years who received an inactivated influenza vaccine. The chain combines TRBV12-3 or TRBV12-4 with TRBJ2-1; TRBD1 aligns across 8 bases. This CDR3 reads CASSLTGAYNEQFF. The CDR3 nucleotides read TGTGCCAGCAGCTTGACAGGGGCCTACAATGAGCAGTTCTTC.